Listed below are T cell receptor beta chains from one sample, sequenced in a study of cytomegalovirus exposure and HLA in healthy donors. Method: immunoSEQ multiplex PCR; TCRdb's copy keeps in-frame clones and lacks some. This sample yields 150,000 to 200,000 clones, of which approximately 85% are seen a single time; approximately 8.5% belongs to the top ten. Sequencing used PBMCs. These receptors originate from a man younger than 35 in good health and CMV-seropositive. The CDR3 runs from the conserved cysteine through the conserved F or W. The D gene is left open where the match is weak. The size of a clone is reported for some rows only, either as once, few or many, or as a class for expanded clones.

TRBJ1-1,once,-,TRBV29-1,CSVVLPEPFF
TRBJ2-5,-,TRBD2,TRBV5-4,CASSLLTGGDQETQYF
TRBJ1-1,-,TRBD1,TRBV7-9,CASSRGQGLEAFF
TRBJ1-2,-,-,TRBV30,CAWSGGVEALRTF
TRBJ1-1,-,TRBD1,TRBV7-9,CASSGTGGSGTEAFF
TRBJ1-3,-,-,TRBV9,CASSTHPTGSGNTIYF
TRBJ1-6,-,-,TRBV7-9,CASSLPLSPLHF
TRBJ1-1,-,-,TRBV7-2,CASSFEVNTEAFF
TRBJ2-7,once,-,TRBV4-1,CASSQVPRLYEQYF
TRBJ2-3,-,TRBD1,TRBV18,CASSPDRTTDTQYF
TRBJ2-5,-,TRBD2,TRBV9,CASSSGTSGGLSETQYF
TRBJ1-2,-,-,TRBV30,CAWSRAGIIGYTF
TRBJ1-2,-,TRBD1,TRBV19,CASSITSWDRAYYGYTF
TRBJ2-1,-,TRBD2,TRBV7-2,CASSLVSPSGGRHNEQFF
TRBJ2-1,-,-,TRBV18,CASSPGADEQFF
TRBJ2-3,-,TRBD2,TRBV7-8,CASSLVRTSGSTDTQYF
TRBJ2-3,-,-,TRBV2,CASVGGGLPDTQYF
TRBJ2-7,-,TRBD2,TRBV18,CASSPPPSGGSYEQYF
TRBJ2-1,-,TRBD1,TRBV6-6,CASTQAGQGVGEQFF
TRBJ2-6,once,-,TRBV5-4,CASSAGGSGANVLTF
TRBJ2-3,-,-,TRBV19,CASSITASTDTQYF
TRBJ2-6,-,TRBD1,TRBV27,CASSSSDRAGANVLTF
TRBJ2-3,-,-,TRBV9,CASSVGRDTQYF
TRBJ2-7,-,-,TRBV6-1,CATRGGSSYEQYF
TRBJ1-2,-,-,TRBV18,CASSPRGGDGYTF
TRBJ2-7,-,-,TRBV27,CASSYDRRTYEQYF
-,-,-,TRBV18,CASSPFRGSSYEQYF
TRBJ1-5,-,-,TRBV2,CASSERWGDNQPQHF
TRBJ2-3,-,-,TRBV5-1,CASSLEAPSDTQYF
TRBJ2-3,-,-,TRBV27,CASSLGLYTDTQYF
TRBJ1-2,-,-,TRBV4-1,CASSQILGPYNYGYTF
TRBJ2-1,-,TRBD1,TRBV5-4,CASSLAGLQGDEQFF
TRBJ2-7,-,-,TRBV6-5,CASRPGNDEQYF
TRBJ2-3,-,TRBD2,TRBV4-3,CASSGLAGVDTQYF
TRBJ2-1,-,-,TRBV29-1,CSAGEDEQFF
TRBJ1-1,-,-,TRBV18,CASSPAGAVEAFF
TRBJ2-7,-,-,TRBV5-6,CASSFQEGSLPPRNF
TRBJ2-1,few,-,TRBV6-5,CASSYSNNEQFF
TRBJ2-2,-,-,TRBV9,CASSVAGKGGELFF
TRBJ2-3,-,TRBD2,TRBV5-1,CASSFSGGIGTDTQYF
TRBJ2-2,once,-,TRBV30,CAWRYGTGELFF
TRBJ2-3,-,TRBD1,TRBV19,CASDRGLGDTQYF
TRBJ2-5,once,-,TRBV6-5,CASSRGETQYF
TRBJ2-3,-,TRBD1,TRBV18,CASSRTRQGASTDTQYF
TRBJ2-7,-,TRBD2,TRBV5-8,CASSSPLAEYSYEQYF
TRBJ1-1,-,-,TRBV29-1,CSVVWSVTEAFF
TRBJ2-7,-,TRBD1,TRBV4-1,CATGLQTGDYEQYF
TRBJ1-2,-,-,TRBV7-2,CASSLRQIYGYTF
TRBJ1-1,-,TRBD1,TRBV4-1,CASSQDHRDREVNTEAFF
TRBJ2-3,-,TRBD1,TRBV10-1,CASSEGDRATDTQYF
TRBJ1-2,-,-,TRBV7-9,CASSSQGPSGHYGYTF
TRBJ2-5,-,-,TRBV13,CASSSPGGVEQETQYF
TRBJ1-4,few,-,TRBV28,CASREGSDEKLFF
TRBJ2-7,-,-,TRBV14,CASSQVPGRQYF